These T cell receptor beta chains were read from a single sample in a study of cytomegalovirus exposure and HLA in healthy donors. Sequenced by immunoSEQ multiplex PCR; TCRdb stores in-frame clones only, minus some. The sample comprises roughly 120,000 clones, under 90% of which are singletons, and about 3% rests with the top ten. Sequenced: PBMCs. The receptors derive from a young man in good health and CMV-seronegative. Both conserved end residues are part of each CDR3. Fields, in order: V gene, CDR3 length, D gene, clone size, J gene, CDR3 protein, CDR3 DNA. D genes are given only for firm matches. The size of a clone is reported for some rows only, either as once, few or many, or as a class for expanded clones.

TRBV7-3	14	-	-	TRBJ2-7	CASSLVLTPYEQYF	TGTGCCAGCAGCCTCGTATTAACTCCCTACGAGCAGTACTTC
TRBV5-6	17	-	medium-sized	TRBJ1-1	CASSLGEQPGGDTEAFF	TGTGCCAGCAGCTTGGGGGAGCAGCCCGGAGGTGACACTGAAGCTTTCTTT
TRBV29-1	13	TRBD2	-	TRBJ2-1	CSVIAGGGNEQFF	TGCAGCGTTATAGCGGGGGGAGGCAATGAGCAGTTCTTC
TRBV6-5	13	-	-	TRBJ1-1	CASSYWGTDEAFF	TGTGCCAGCAGTTATTGGGGGACTGATGAAGCTTTCTTT
TRBV28	14	-	-	TRBJ1-1	CASRSITGNTEAFF	TGTGCCAGCAGATCCATCACAGGGAACACTGAAGCTTTCTTT
TRBV5-1	14	TRBD2	-	TRBJ2-3	CASTLAGGQDTQYF	TGCGCCAGCACACTAGCGGGGGGGCAAGATACGCAGTATTTT
TRBV7-6	16	TRBD1	-	TRBJ2-2	CASSLLGQMGTGELFF	TGTGCCAGCAGCTTACTGGGACAGATGGGCACCGGGGAGCTGTTTTTT
TRBV11-2	13	-	-	TRBJ2-1	CASSLGQLNEQFF	TGTGCCAGCAGCTTAGGACAGTTGAATGAGCAGTTCTTC
TRBV5-1	16	TRBD1	-	TRBJ2-7	CASRHLPGQLTYEQYF	TGCGCCAGCCGACATTTACCGGGACAGCTAACCTACGAGCAGTACTTC
TRBV6-6	13	TRBD1	few	TRBJ2-3	CASSSTGADTQYF	TGTGCCAGCAGTTCGACAGGGGCAGATACGCAGTATTTT
TRBV19	13	TRBD1	-	TRBJ2-7	CASSIEYRGEQYF	TGTGCCAGTAGTATAGAATACAGGGGCGAGCAGTACTTC
TRBV5-6	15	-	-	TRBJ2-7	CASSPWGVTSYEQYF	TGTGCCAGCAGCCCATGGGGCGTGACGTCCTACGAGCAGTACTTC